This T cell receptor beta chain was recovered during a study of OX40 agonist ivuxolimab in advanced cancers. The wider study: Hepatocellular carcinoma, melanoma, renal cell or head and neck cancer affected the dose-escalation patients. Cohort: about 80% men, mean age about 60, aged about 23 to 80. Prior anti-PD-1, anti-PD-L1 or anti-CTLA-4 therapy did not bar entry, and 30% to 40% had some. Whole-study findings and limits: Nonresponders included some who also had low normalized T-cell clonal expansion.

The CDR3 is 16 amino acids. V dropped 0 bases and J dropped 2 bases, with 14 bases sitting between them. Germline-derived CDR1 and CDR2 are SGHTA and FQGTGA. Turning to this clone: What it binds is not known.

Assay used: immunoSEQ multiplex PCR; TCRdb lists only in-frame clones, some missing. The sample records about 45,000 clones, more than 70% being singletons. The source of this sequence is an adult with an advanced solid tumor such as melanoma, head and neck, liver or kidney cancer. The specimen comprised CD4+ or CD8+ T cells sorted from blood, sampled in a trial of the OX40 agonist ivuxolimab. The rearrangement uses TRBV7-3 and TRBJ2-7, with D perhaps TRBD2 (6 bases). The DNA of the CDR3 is TGTGCCAGCAGCTTAACCGGGGTGGGGGGACCCTACGAGCAGTACTTC. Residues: CASSLTGVGGPYEQYF.